This T cell receptor beta chain was documented in a study of CD8 T cells in Susac syndrome. A quantity of about 0.45 to 1 ug RNA underwent reverse transcription using random hexamers. TCRdb redid the calling of the immunoSEQ multiplex PCR reads with MiXCR, one entry per CDR3 protein. The table includes around 140,000 distinct CDR3 sequences, roughly 94% detected once. The sample taken for sequencing was CD4+ T cells from PBMCs. This receptor was obtained from a human donor with Susac syndrome.

CDR3 sequence (DNA): TGCAGCGCTCCGGGACTACAAGAGACCCAGTACTTC. This codes for CSAPGLQETQYF. V gene TRBV29-1 combines with J gene TRBJ2-5, with 7 bases lining up with TRBD2. CDR1 SQVTM and CDR2 ANQGSEA come from the germline V gene. CDR3 size: 12 residues. J was trimmed by 2 bases and V by 7 bases; bases with no gene match: 4.